This T cell receptor beta chain was sequenced for a study of cytomegalovirus exposure and HLA in healthy donors. Study details: A data release that came early held approximately 92 million unique TCRs from HLA-typed donors. Notes on the study in general: Sequencing depth roughly uniform across donors was assumed in presence/absence analyses. Three of the chains that were CMV-associated were confirmed in vitro to be specific for CMV antigens. Compared with the approximately 700-donor mean, an Asian-associated ancestry cluster reportedly had fewer N-insertions, according to a later analysis.

Use of 60 Vbeta and 13 Jbeta primers characterized the PCR. Sequencing was performed with immunoSEQ multiplex PCR; in TCRdb, only in-frame clones are kept and a portion is missing. Its clone listing holds about 52,000 clones. V gave up 2 bases and J gave up 2 bases, with 10 bases separating them. Germline lookup yields CDR1 SGHNT and CDR2 YYREEE (reference sequence). The CDR3 covers 14 residues. Note on this clone: The antigen is undetermined.

What was sequenced was PBMCs. The receptor comes from a woman in her forties or fifties in good health and CMV-seropositive. V gene TRBV5-4 combines with J gene TRBJ1-1; D uncertain. The CDR3 DNA sequence: TGTGCCAGCAGCTTAGGTAGAGGAAACACTGAAGCTTTCTTT. It encodes CASSLGRGNTEAFF.